The next 3 T cell receptor beta chains were all read from a single sample in a study of OX40 agonist ivuxolimab in advanced cancers. The method was the immunoSEQ multiplex PCR assay. Not all clones reach the TCRdb copy of this immuneACCESS table, which keeps in-frame sequences only. Checked studies attribute under half of the gap to unresolved V genes and leave the rest unexplained. In this sample the table shows approximately 60,000 clones, 77% of which occur a single time. The ten largest make up roughly 6.3% of the sample. Material: CD4+ or CD8+ T cells sorted from blood, obtained in a trial of the OX40 agonist ivuxolimab. Every receptor here comes from an adult with an advanced solid tumor such as melanoma, head and neck, liver or kidney cancer.

This chain uses TRBV15 with TRBJ2-3, with D possibly being TRBD2 (5 bases). Germline CDR1 reads LNHNV; CDR2 reads YYDKDF (reference sequence). This CDR3 region has 14 residues. The germline V and J ends were trimmed by 0 bases and 11 bases, with 15 bases remaining between them. CDR3 residues: CATSREDGLNMQYF. CDR3 bases: TGTGCCACCAGCAGAGAGGACGGACTCAATATGCAGTATTTT.

The J gene is TRBJ2-5, the V gene TRBV4-3, with 10 bases aligning to TRBD1. The CDR3 loop spans 16 amino acids. Trimming cost V 2 bases and J 5 bases; bases outside gene matches: 8. The germline gives CDR1 LGHNA, CDR2 YSLEER. The CDR3 here is CASSQRQGAFGETQYF. CDR3 nucleotide sequence: TGCGCCAGCAGCCAACGACAGGGGGCGTTTGGGGAGACCCAGTACTTC.

The chain has TRBV29-1 and TRBJ1-2; D is perhaps TRBD1 (6 bases). The CDR3 totals 12 residues. The germline CDR1 and CDR2 sequences are SQVTM and ANQGSEA. The V end lost 5 bases, the J end lost 3 bases, and 10 bases lay between the germline ends. The CDR3 is CSVLQGYYGYTF. CDR3 nucleotides: TGCAGCGTTCTACAGGGCTACTATGGCTACACCTTC.